The present T cell receptor beta chain was sequenced within a study of T cells in Graves' hyperthyroidism and ophthalmopathy. Overall study findings and caveats: Most clonotypes expanded in the thyroid (above 0.001) were also present in blood.

Germline CDR1 LGHNA, CDR2 YNFKEQ. Trimming cost V 5 bases and J 7 bases, with 18 bases left between them. CDR3 length: 16 amino acids. RNA transcripts were the template for amplifying TCR beta CDR3 regions. TCR CDR3 regions were first amplified by RT-PCR with HTBI primers. TCRdb reprocessed the multiplex PCR reads via MiXCR and lists one record per CDR3 protein. This sample has hundreds of thousands of distinct CDR3 sequences, with roughly 15% found just once. This clonotype came up many times. The antigen is not known. Diagnosis of hyperthyroidism was new in patients aged 18 to 65, and its duration was under 2 months.

The origin of this receptor is a woman younger than 45 with Graves' hyperthyroidism. The V gene is TRBV4-2, the J gene TRBJ1-6, with D uncertain. The sequenced sample consisted of blood. The CDR3 is CASSFGYSERNSPLHF. CDR3 DNA: TGTGCCAGCAGCTTCGGGTACTCCGAGAGAAATTCACCCCTCCACTTT.